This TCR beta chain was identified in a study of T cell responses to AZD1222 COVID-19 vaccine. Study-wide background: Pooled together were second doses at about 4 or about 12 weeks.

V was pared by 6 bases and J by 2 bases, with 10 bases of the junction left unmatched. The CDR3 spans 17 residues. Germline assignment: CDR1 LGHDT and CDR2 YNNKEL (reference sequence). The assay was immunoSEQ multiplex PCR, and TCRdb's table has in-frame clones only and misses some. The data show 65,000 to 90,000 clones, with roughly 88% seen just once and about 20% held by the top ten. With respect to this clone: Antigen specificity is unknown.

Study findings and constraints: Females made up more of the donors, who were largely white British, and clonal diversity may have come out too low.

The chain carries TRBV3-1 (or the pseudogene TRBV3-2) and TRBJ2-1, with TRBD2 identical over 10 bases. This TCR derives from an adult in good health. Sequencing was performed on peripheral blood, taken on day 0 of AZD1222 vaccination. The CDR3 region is CASRGTLGLAAYNEQFF. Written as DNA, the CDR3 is TGTGCCAGCAGAGGAACCCTCGGACTAGCGGCCTACAATGAGCAGTTCTTC.